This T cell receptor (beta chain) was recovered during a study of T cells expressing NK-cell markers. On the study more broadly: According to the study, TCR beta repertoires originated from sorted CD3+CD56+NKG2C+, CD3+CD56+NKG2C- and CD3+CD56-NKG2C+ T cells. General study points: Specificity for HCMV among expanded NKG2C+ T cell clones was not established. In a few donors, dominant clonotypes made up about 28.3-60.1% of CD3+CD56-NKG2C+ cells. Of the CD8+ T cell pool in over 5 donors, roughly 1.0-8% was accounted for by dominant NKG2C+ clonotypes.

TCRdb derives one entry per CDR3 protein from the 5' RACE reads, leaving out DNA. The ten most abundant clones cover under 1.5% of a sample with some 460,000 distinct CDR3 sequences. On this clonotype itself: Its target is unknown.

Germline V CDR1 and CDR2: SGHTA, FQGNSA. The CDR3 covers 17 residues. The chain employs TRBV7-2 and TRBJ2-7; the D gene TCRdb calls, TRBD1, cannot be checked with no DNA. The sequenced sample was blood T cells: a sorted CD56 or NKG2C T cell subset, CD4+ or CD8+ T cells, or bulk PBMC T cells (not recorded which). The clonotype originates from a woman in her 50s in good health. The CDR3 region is CASSKTRTGSFRYEQYF.